The rows below give T cell receptor beta chains drawn from one sample of a study of blood T cell repertoires in COVID-19. Sequencing was performed with immunoSEQ multiplex PCR; in TCRdb, only in-frame clones are kept and a portion is missing. The sample records 200,000 to 300,000 clones, nearly 90% being singletons. Sequenced material: peripheral blood. Receptors originate from a woman younger than 45 with acute or convalescent COVID-19. CDR3s include the opening cysteine and the closing phenylalanine or tryptophan. A D gene is named only where the DNA matches it firmly. Rows give clone size only sometimes, using once, few, many, or a class for an expanded clone.

V gene	clone size	J gene	D gene	CDR3 DNA	CDR3 protein
TRBV9	.	TRBJ2-1	TRBD2	TGTGCCAGCAGCTCCAGAGGTAGCGGGGCCAGGTCGGATGAGCAGTTCTTC	CASSSRGSGARSDEQFF
TRBV5-1	.	TRBJ2-1	TRBD2	TGCGCCAGCAGCTTAACAACCCGACTAGCGGGGATTTACAATGAGCAGTTCTTC	CASSLTTRLAGIYNEQFF
TRBV6-5	.	TRBJ2-1	.	TGTGCCAGCAGCCTAGACAGGAGCTACAATGAGCAGTTCTTC	CASSLDRSYNEQFF
TRBV2	.	TRBJ2-7	TRBD1	TGTGCCAGCAGTGACGGGACAGGGACCTACGAGCAGTACTTC	CASSDGTGTYEQYF
TRBV24-1	.	TRBJ2-3	.	TGTGCCACCAGTCAAGCCGGGAGCGGGGATACGCAGTATTTT	CATSQAGSGDTQYF
TRBV19	.	TRBJ2-1	TRBD1	TGTGCCAGTAGTGGCGGGACAGGGACACACAATGAGCAGTTCTTC	CASSGGTGTHNEQFF
TRBV19	.	TRBJ2-2	.	TGTGCCAGTAGTCTAATTCTGACCGGGGAGCTGTTTTTT	CASSLILTGELFF
TRBV27	.	TRBJ2-7	TRBD2	TGTGCCAGCGGACTAGCGGGCGAAACCTACGAGCAGTACTTC	CASGLAGETYEQYF
TRBV29-1	.	TRBJ1-4	.	TGCAGCGTTGGTCGGGAAGCTAATGAAAAACTGTTTTTT	CSVGREANEKLFF
TRBV29-1	.	TRBJ2-1	TRBD2	TGCGGAGGGGGGAGTCTAGCGGGTTACAATGAGCAGTTCTTC	CGGGSLAGYNEQFF
TRBV5-1	.	TRBJ2-7	TRBD1	TGCGCCAGCAGCAACTGGACAGGCAGGGTCGAGCAGTACTTC	CASSNWTGRVEQYF
TRBV4-1	.	TRBJ2-7	.	TGCGCCAGCAGCCAAGTTTTAGGTCTAGCGAAAACCTACGAGCAGTACTTC	CASSQVLGLAKTYEQYF
TRBV7-2	.	TRBJ2-7	TRBD1	TGTGCCAGCAGCTTATGGGACAGGGGTTACGAGCAGTACTTC	CASSLWDRGYEQYF
TRBV9	.	TRBJ2-2	.	TGTGCCAGCAAAAGTAGTGACACCGGGGAGCTGTTTTTT	CASKSSDTGELFF
TRBV29-1	.	TRBJ2-3	.	TGCAGCGTCCTGGGGGGGCCTAGCACAGATACGCAGTATTTT	CSVLGGPSTDTQYF
TRBV4-2	.	TRBJ2-7	.	TGTGCCAGCAGCCAAGTGGGGAGCTACACCTACGAGCAGTACTTC	CASSQVGSYTYEQYF
TRBV19	.	TRBJ2-7	TRBD2	TGTGCCAGTAGTTCTAGCGGGAGAAACGAGCAGTACTTC	CASSSSGRNEQYF
TRBV5-5	.	TRBJ2-1	TRBD1	TGTGCCAGCAGCTTACAGGACAGGGGTTGGAATGAGCAGTTCTTC	CASSLQDRGWNEQFF
TRBV4-3	.	TRBJ1-2	.	TGCGCCAGCAGCCAAACCGACAGGTTAAGCTATGGCTACACCTTC	CASSQTDRLSYGYTF
TRBV27	.	TRBJ1-5	TRBD1	TGTGCCAGTAGCAGAGATAGTACAGGGGGGTATCAGCCCCAGCATTTT	CASSRDSTGGYQPQHF
TRBV7-9	.	TRBJ2-3	.	TGTGCCAGCAGCTTAGATGGAGGAGACACAGATACGCAGTATTTT	CASSLDGGDTDTQYF
TRBV5-6	.	TRBJ1-2	TRBD1	TGTGCCAGCAGCGGGACAGGGGGCGGCTATGGCTACACCTTC	CASSGTGGGYGYTF
TRBV5-6	.	TRBJ2-7	TRBD1	TGTGCCAGCAGCGGGACAGGGGACGAGCAGTACTTC	CASSGTGDEQYF
TRBV11-3	.	TRBJ2-6	TRBD1	TGTGCCAGCAGCCTCTCCGGGACAGGGTATTCTGGGGCCAACGTCCTGACTTTC	CASSLSGTGYSGANVLTF
TRBV4-3	.	TRBJ1-4	.	TGCGCCAGCAGCCAAGCTGACACTGCAACTAATGAAAAACTGTTTTTT	CASSQADTATNEKLFF
TRBV5-8	.	TRBJ2-1	.	TGTGCCAGCAGCTTGCGCCCGGGCCGAAGCTCGGGGAATGAGCAGTTCTTC	CASSLRPGRSSGNEQFF
TRBV5-4	.	TRBJ1-2	.	TGTGCCAGCAGCCTAGGTCCGGGGAAGGATGGTTACACCTTC	CASSLGPGKDGYTF
TRBV25-1	.	TRBJ1-1	.	TGTGCCAGCAGTCAACCTTGGGCAAAGGGGGAGAACACTGAAGCTTTCTTT	CASSQPWAKGENTEAFF
TRBV5-1	.	TRBJ2-1	.	TGCGCCAGCAGCTTTGACTACAGAAATGAGCAGTTCTTC	CASSFDYRNEQFF
TRBV5-1	few	TRBJ2-7	TRBD1	TGCGCCAGCAGCTTACAGGGGCCCTACGAGCAGTACTTC	CASSLQGPYEQYF
TRBV7-9	.	TRBJ1-4	TRBD1	TGTGCCAGCAGCTTCTGGGACAGGGATGAAAAACTGTTTTTT	CASSFWDRDEKLFF
TRBV5-4	few	TRBJ1-3	.	TGTGCCAGCCTGGGGCTGGCTGGAAACACCATATATTTT	CASLGLAGNTIYF
TRBV30	.	TRBJ2-5	TRBD1	TGTGCCTGGACGGGACAGGGCAGAGAGACCCAGTACTTC	CAWTGQGRETQYF
TRBV19	.	TRBJ2-7	TRBD1	TGTGCCAGTAGTAGGGGACAGGGGAGGACCTTCTACGAGCAGTACTTC	CASSRGQGRTFYEQYF
TRBV9	once	TRBJ2-7	.	TGTGCCAGCAGCGTAGAGGTCGGGGAGACCTACGAGCAGTACTTC	CASSVEVGETYEQYF
TRBV3-1/TRBV3-2	once	TRBJ2-2	TRBD2	TGTGCCAGCAGCACGGGACTAGCGGACTATACCGGGGAGCTGTTTTTT	CASSTGLADYTGELFF
TRBV4-3	.	TRBJ2-1	TRBD1	TGCGCCAGCAGCCAAGATGGGACAGAGGCTTACAATGAGCAGTTCTTC	CASSQDGTEAYNEQFF
TRBV6-5	.	TRBJ2-5	.	TGTGCCAGCAGTTCCCCCAGCGGTAAAGAGACCCAGTACTTC	CASSSPSGKETQYF
TRBV3-1/TRBV3-2	.	TRBJ2-7	TRBD2	TGTGCCAGCAGCCAAGGACTAGCGGGAGCTTACGAGCAGTACTTC	CASSQGLAGAYEQYF